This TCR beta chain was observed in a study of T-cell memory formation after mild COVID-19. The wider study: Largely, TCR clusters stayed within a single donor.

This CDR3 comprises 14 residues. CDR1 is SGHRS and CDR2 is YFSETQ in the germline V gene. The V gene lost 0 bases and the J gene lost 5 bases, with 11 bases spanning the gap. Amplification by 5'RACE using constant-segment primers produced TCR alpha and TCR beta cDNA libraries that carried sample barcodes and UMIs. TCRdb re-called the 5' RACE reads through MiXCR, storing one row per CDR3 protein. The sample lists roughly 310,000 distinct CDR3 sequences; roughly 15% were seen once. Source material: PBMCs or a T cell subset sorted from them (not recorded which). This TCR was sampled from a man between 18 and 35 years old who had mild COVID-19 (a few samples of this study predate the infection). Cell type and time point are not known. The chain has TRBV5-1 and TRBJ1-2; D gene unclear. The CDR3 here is CASSLGVGVYGYTF. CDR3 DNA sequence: TGCGCCAGCAGCTTGGGTGTCGGGGTTTATGGCTACACCTTC. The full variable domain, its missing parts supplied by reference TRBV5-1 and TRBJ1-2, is KAGVTQTPRYLIKTRGQQVTLSCSPISGHRSVSWYQQTPGQGLQFLFEYFSETQRNKGNFPGRFSGRQFSNSRSEMNVSTLELGDSALYLCASSLGVGVYGYTFGSGTRLTVV.